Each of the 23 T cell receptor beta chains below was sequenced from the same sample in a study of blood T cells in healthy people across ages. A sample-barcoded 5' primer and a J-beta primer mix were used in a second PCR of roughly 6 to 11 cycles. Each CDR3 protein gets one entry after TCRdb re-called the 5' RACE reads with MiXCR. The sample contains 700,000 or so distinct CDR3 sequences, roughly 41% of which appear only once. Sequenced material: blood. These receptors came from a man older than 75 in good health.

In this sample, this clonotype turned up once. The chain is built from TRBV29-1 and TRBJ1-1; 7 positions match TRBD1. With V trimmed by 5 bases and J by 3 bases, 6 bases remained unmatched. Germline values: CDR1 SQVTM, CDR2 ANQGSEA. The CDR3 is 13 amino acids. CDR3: CSVRQGRDTEAFF. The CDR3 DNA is TGCAGCGTTAGACAGGGTAGGGACACTGAAGCTTTCTTT.

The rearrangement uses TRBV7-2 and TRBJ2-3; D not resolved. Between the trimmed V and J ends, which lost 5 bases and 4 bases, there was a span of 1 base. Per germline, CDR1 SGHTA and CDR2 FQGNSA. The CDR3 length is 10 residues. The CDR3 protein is CASSPDTQYF. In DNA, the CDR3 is TGTGCCAGCAGCCCAGATACGCAGTATTTT.

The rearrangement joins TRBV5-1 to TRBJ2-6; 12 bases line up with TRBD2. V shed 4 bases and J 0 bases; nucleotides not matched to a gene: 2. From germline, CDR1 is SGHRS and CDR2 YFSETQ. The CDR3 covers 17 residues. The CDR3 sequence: CASSPSGRASGANVLTF. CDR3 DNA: TGCGCCAGCAGCCCTAGCGGGAGGGCCTCTGGGGCCAACGTCCTGACTTTC.

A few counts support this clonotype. The CDR3 sequence: CASSYRTTNEQYF. CDR3 nucleotide sequence: TGTGCCAGCAGTTACAGGACTACCAATGAGCAGTACTTC. This sequence joins TRBV6-2 or TRBV6-3 and TRBJ2-7; TRBD2 is a possible D gene (6 bases). This CDR3 is 13 amino acids long. The V and J ends lost 2 bases and 7 bases respectively, with 12 bases between them. Looked up from germline, CDR1 is MNHEY and CDR2 is SVGEGT.

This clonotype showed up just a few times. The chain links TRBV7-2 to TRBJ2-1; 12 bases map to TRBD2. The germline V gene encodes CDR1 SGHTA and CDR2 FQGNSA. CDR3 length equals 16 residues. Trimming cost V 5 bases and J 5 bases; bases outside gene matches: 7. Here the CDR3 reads CASSPIRLAGDNEQFF. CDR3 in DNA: TGTGCCAGCAGCCCCATTCGACTAGCGGGGGACAATGAGCAGTTCTTC. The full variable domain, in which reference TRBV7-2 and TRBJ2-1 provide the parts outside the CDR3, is GAGVSQSPSNKVTEKGKDVELRCDPISGHTALYWYRQSLGQGLEFLIYFQGNSAPDKSGLPSDRFSAERTGGSVSTLTIQRTQQEDSAVYLCASSPIRLAGDNEQFFGPGTRLTVL.

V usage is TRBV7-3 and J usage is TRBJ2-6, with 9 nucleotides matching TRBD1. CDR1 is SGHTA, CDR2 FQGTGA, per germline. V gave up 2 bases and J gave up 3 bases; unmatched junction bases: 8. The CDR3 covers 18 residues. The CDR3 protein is CASSLSGTGYGGANVLTF. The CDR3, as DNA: TGTGCCAGCAGCTTATCCGGGACAGGGTACGGTGGGGCCAACGTCCTGACTTTC.

The CDR3 region has the DNA TGTGCCAGCAGCTTAGAGGCAGCCGAAGATACGCAGTATTTT. It encodes CASSLEAAEDTQYF. The chain joins TRBV7-8 to TRBJ2-3; D gene ambiguous. Germline CDR1 is SGHVS and CDR2 is FQNEAQ. This CDR3 is 14 amino acids long. Trimming stripped 1 base from V and 5 bases from J, with 10 bases between.

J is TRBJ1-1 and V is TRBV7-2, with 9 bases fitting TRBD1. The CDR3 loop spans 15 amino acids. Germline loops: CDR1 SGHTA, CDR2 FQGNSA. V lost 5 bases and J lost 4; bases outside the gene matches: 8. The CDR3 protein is CASSKQTGGLTEAFF. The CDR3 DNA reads TGTGCCAGCAGCAAGCAAACAGGGGGCCTCACTGAAGCTTTCTTT. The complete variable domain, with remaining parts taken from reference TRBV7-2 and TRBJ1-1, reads GAGVSQSPSNKVTEKGKDVELRCDPISGHTALYWYRQSLGQGLEFLIYFQGNSAPDKSGLPSDRFSAERTGGSVSTLTIQRTQQEDSAVYLCASSKQTGGLTEAFFGQGTRLTVV.

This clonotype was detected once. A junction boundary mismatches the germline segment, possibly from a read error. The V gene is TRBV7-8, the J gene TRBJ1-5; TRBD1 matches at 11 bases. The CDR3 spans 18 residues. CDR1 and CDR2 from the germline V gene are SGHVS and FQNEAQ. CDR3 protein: CANSSRTGGAGYNQPQHF. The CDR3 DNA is TGTGCCAACAGCTCACGGACAGGGGGCGCGGGGTACAATCAGCCCCAGCATTTT.

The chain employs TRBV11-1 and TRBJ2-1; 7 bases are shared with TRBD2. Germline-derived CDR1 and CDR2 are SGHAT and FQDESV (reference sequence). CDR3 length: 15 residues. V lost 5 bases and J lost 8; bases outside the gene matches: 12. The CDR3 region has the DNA TGTGCCAGCAGCATAGGACTAGATCGGGGGGATGAGCAGTTCTTC. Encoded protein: CASSIGLDRGDEQFF.

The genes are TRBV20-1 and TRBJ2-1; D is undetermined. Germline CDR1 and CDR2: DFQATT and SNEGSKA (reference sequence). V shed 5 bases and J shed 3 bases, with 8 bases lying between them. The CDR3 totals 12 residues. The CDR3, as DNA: TGCAGTGCTGTGGACGACTACAATGAGCAGTTCTTC. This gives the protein CSAVDDYNEQFF.

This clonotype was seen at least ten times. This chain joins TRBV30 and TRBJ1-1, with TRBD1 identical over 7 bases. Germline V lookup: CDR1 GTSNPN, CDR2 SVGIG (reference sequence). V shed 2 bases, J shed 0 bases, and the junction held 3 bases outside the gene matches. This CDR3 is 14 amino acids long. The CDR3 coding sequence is TGTGCCTGGAGTACTACAGGGGTGAACACTGAAGCTTTCTTT. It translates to CAWSTTGVNTEAFF. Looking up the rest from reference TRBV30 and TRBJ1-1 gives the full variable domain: SQTIHQWPATLVQPVGSPLSLECTVEGTSNPNLYWYRQAAGRGLQLLFYSVGIGQISSEVPQNLSASRPQDRQFILSSKKLLLSDSGFYLCAWSTTGVNTEAFFGQGTRLTVV.

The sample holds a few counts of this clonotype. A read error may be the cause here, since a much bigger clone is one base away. The CDR3, as DNA: TGTGCCAGCATGGGTCTGCGGGCTAGCGGTCACAATGAGCAGTACTTC. Protein: CASMGLRASGHNEQYF. The genes are TRBV6-2 or TRBV6-3 and TRBJ2-5; TRBD2 agrees at 7 bases. Looked up from germline, CDR1 is MNHEY and CDR2 is SVGEGT. V trimming: 7 bases; J trimming: 11 bases; junction bases outside the gene matches: 22. The CDR3 totals 16 residues.

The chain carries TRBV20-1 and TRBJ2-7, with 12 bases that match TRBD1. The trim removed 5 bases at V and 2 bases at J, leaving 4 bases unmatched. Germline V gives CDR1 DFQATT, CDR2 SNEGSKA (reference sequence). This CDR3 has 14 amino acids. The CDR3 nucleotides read TGCAGTGCTCCGGGGACAGGGGGCACCTACGAGCAGTACTTC. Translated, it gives CSAPGTGGTYEQYF.

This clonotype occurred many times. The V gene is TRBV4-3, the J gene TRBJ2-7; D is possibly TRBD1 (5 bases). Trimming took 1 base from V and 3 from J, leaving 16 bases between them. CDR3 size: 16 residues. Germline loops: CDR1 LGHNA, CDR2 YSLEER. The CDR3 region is CASSQALSRVIYEQYF. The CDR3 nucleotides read TGCGCCAGCAGCCAAGCACTAAGCAGGGTGATCTACGAGCAGTACTTC.

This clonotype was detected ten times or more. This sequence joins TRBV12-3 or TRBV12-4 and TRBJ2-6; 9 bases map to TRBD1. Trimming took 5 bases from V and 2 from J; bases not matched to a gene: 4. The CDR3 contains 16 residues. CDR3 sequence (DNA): TGTGCCAGCAGTCCCGGGACAGGGACTGGGGCCAACGTCCTGACTTTC. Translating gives CASSPGTGTGANVLTF.

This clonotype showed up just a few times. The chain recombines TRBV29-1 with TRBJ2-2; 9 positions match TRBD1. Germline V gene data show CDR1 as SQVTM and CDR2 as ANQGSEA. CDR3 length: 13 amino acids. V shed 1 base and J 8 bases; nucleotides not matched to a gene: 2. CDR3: CSVEVDRGGELFF. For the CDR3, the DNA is TGCAGCGTTGAAGTGGACAGGGGTGGGGAGCTGTTTTTT.

Here the CDR3 DNA reads TGTGCCAGCAGGTCAGGACAGGCTTACAATGAGCAGTTCTTC. Its translation is CASRSGQAYNEQFF. This chain links TRBV12-3 or TRBV12-4 with TRBJ2-1; 7 bases agree with TRBD1. The CDR3 is made up of 14 amino acids. Trimming removed 6 bases from V and 4 bases from J; junction bases left unmatched: 6.

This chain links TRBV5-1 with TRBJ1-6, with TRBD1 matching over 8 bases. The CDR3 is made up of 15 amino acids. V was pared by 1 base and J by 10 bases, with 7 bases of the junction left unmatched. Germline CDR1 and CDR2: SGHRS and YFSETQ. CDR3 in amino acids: CASSLSQGAGSPLHF. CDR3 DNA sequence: TGCGCCAGCAGCTTGTCTCAGGGGGCCGGCTCACCCCTCCACTTT.

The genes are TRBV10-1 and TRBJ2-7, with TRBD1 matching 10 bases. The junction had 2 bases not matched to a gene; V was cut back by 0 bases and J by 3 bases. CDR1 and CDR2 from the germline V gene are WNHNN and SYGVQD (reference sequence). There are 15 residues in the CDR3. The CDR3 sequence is CASSESGTGVYEQYF. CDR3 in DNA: TGCGCCAGCAGTGAGTCTGGGACAGGGGTCTACGAGCAGTACTTC.

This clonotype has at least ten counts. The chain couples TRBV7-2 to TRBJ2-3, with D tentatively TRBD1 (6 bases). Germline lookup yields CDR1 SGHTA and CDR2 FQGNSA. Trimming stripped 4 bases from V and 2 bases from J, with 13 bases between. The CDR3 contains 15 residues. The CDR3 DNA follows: TGTGCCAGCAGCTCGACAGGATCCATCACAGATACGCAGTATTTT. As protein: CASSSTGSITDTQYF.

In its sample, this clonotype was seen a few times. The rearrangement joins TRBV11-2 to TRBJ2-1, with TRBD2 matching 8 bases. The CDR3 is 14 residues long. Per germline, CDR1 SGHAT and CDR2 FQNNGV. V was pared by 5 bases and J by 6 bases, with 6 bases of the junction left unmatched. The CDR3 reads CASSLTGGRNEQFF. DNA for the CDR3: TGTGCCAGCAGCCTTACGGGGGGGCGCAATGAGCAGTTCTTC.

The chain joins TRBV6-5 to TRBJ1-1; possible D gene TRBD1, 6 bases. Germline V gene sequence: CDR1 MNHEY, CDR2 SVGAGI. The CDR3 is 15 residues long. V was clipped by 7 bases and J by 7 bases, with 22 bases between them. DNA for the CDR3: TGTGCCAGCACCTTCGACAGGCGACGAACAAGTGAAGCTTTCTTT. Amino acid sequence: CASTFDRRRTSEAFF.